The 21 T cell receptor beta chains below were found in one sample sequenced in a study. TCRdb used MiXCR to reprocess the 5' RACE reads, holding one entry per CDR3 protein. In the table there are roughly 52,000 distinct CDR3 sequences, roughly 15% of which are singletons. The sequenced material came from naive CD4+ T cells sorted from blood. Subset here: naive CD4+ T cells, CD4+CD45RA+CD25-. These TCRs come from a female donor with breast cancer.

The V call is TRBV28, the J call TRBJ2-4; D uncertain. Trimming removed 6 bases from V and 0 bases from J, with 9 bases in between. Germline-derived CDR1 and CDR2 are MDHEN and SYDVKM. This CDR3 has 14 amino acids. CDR3 in amino acids: CASRKEIAKNIQYF. As DNA, the CDR3 is TGTGCCAGCAGGAAGGAGATAGCCAAAAACATTCAGTACTTC. The whole variable domain, remainder taken from reference TRBV28 and TRBJ2-4, is DVKVTQSSRYLVKRTGEKVFLECVQDMDHENMFWYRQDPGLGLRLIYFSYDVKMKEKGDIPEGYSVSREKKERFSLILESASTNQTSMYLCASRKEIAKNIQYFGAGTRLSVL.

This clonotype was counted many times. The chain uses TRBV20-1 and TRBJ1-1; D is undetermined. V was clipped by 3 bases and J by 3 bases, with 17 bases between them. The CDR3 is 15 residues long. The germline V gene has CDR1 DFQATT and CDR2 SNEGSKA (reference sequence). Here the CDR3 reads CSARSFKTGDTEAFF. The CDR3 DNA sequence: TGCAGTGCTAGGTCGTTCAAAACTGGGGACACTGAAGCTTTCTTT.

CDR3 DNA sequence: TGCGCCAGCAGCCAAGAAGGCCAAGAGACCCAGTACTTC. As protein: CASSQEGQETQYF. This sequence joins TRBV5-1 and TRBJ2-5; D is undetermined. There are 13 residues in the CDR3. Germline V gene lookup returns CDR1 SGHRS and CDR2 YFSETQ. V was pared by 4 bases and J by 1 base, with 8 bases between.

A remark on this clonotype: A clone one base away is much larger, so this may be a read error. This sequence joins TRBV20-1 and TRBJ1-1; 7 nucleotides line up with TRBD1. V gave up 7 bases and J gave up 6 bases; unmatched junction bases: 11. This CDR3 contains 13 residues. Germline CDR1 and CDR2: DFQATT and SNEGSKA (reference sequence). As DNA, the CDR3 is TGCAGTGTCATCCGACAGGGAGGGTCTGAAGCTTTCTTT. Protein product: CSVIRQGGSEAFF.

The chain joins TRBV5-1 to TRBJ2-6, with TRBD1 identical over 7 bases. J was trimmed by 0 bases and V by 2 bases; bases with no gene match: 8. Germline CDR1 and CDR2: SGHRS and YFSETQ. This CDR3 contains 18 residues. The CDR3 spells CASSFARTGVSGANVLTF. The CDR3 coding sequence is TGCGCCAGCAGCTTTGCACGGACAGGAGTCTCTGGGGCCAACGTCCTGACTTTC.

The chain employs TRBV28 and TRBJ1-5, with D tentatively TRBD1 (5 bases). V shed 4 bases and J shed 5 bases, with 9 bases lying between them. Per the germline V gene, CDR1 is MDHEN and CDR2 is SYDVKM. The CDR3 loop spans 13 amino acids. This CDR3 is CASSSGSYQPQHF. CDR3 DNA: TGTGCCAGCAGTTCAGGGTCATATCAGCCCCAGCATTTT.

This clonotype was seen a few times. The gene calls are TRBV6-1 and TRBJ1-1; D not resolved. CDR1 is MNHNS and CDR2 is SASEGT in the germline V gene. Trimming cost V 2 bases and J 10 bases, with 11 bases left between them. This CDR3 comprises 12 residues. DNA of the CDR3: TGTGCCAGCAGTGAAAGCTTCGGAGGAGCTTTCTTT. Its translation is CASSESFGGAFF.

Concerning this clonotype: One end of the junction varies from germline; a read error may be responsible. The rearrangement joins TRBV4-1 to TRBJ2-3; D gene uncertain. Germline CDR1 is MGHRA and CDR2 is YSYEKL. This CDR3 is built from 15 residues. CDR3: CASGQDRRGTDTQYF. CDR3 sequence (DNA): TGCGCCAGCGGCCAAGATCGTCGGGGCACAGATACGCAGTATTTT.

The chain links TRBV18 to TRBJ2-5; D may be TRBD1 (6 bases). Germline loops: CDR1 KGHSH, CDR2 LQKENI. Trimming pared 3 bases from V and 4 bases from J, leaving 15 bases between. CDR3 size: 15 residues. CDR3 residues: CASSPNQGSSETQYF. Written as DNA, the CDR3 is TGTGCCAGCTCACCGAACCAGGGGTCTTCAGAGACCCAGTACTTC.

In this sample, this clonotype turned up a few times. This chain links TRBV5-5 with TRBJ1-5, with 9 bases matching TRBD1. Germline trimming cut 0 bases from V and 3 bases from J; bases unmatched to any gene: 1. Germline V lookup: CDR1 SGHKS, CDR2 YYEKEE (reference sequence). This CDR3 region has 15 residues. The CDR3 here is CASSLGTGDNQPQHF. As DNA, the CDR3 is TGTGCCAGCAGCTTGGGGACAGGGGACAATCAGCCCCAGCATTTT. The full variable domain, rest sourced from reference TRBV5-5 and TRBJ1-5, is DAGVTQSPTHLIKTRGQQVTLRCSPISGHKSVSWYQQVLGQGPQFIFQYYEKEERGRGNFPDRFSARQFPNYSSELNVNALLLGDSALYLCASSLGTGDNQPQHFGDGTRLSIL.

The table lists this clonotype with many counts. The chain carries TRBV12-3 or TRBV12-4 and TRBJ2-5; the match to TRBD1 covers 7 bases. The V segment lost 2 bases and the J segment 1 base; nucleotides outside the gene matches: 4. The CDR3 contains 15 residues. CDR3 sequence: CASSLMGQRQETQYF. For the CDR3, the DNA is TGTGCCAGCAGTTTAATGGGACAGCGCCAAGAGACCCAGTACTTC.

This clonotype appeared many times. The rearrangement links TRBV6-6 to TRBJ1-2; D may be TRBD1 (6 bases). Germline lookup yields CDR1 MNHNY and CDR2 SVGAGI (reference sequence). The CDR3 extends over 12 amino acids. With 6 bases removed from V and 5 bases from J, the gap between germline ends came to 10 bases. The CDR3 DNA sequence: TGTGCCAGCAGGGTTGGACAGTATGGCTACACCTTC. This translates into CASRVGQYGYTF.

The rearrangement links TRBV6-1 to TRBJ2-1, with D tentatively TRBD1 or TRBD2 (7 bases each). The CDR3 loop spans 15 amino acids. Germline CDR1 is MNHNS and CDR2 is SASEGT. V lost 8 bases to trimming and J lost 0 bases, with 14 bases between them. The CDR3 DNA is TGTGCCAGCGGGGGGGACAGCCCCTCCTACAATGAGCAGTTCTTC. It codes for CASGGDSPSYNEQFF.

A remark on this clonotype: Given a much more abundant clone one base away, this may be a read error. In nucleotides, the CDR3 is TGTGCCAGCAGTTTACCCCCTAGCGCAGATACGCAGTATTTT. Its translation: CASSLPPSADTQYF. The V call is TRBV12-3 or TRBV12-4, the J call TRBJ2-3; TRBD2 might be the D (6 bases). V was clipped by 2 bases and J by 4 bases, with 10 bases between them. The CDR3 covers 14 residues.

This clonotype was observed a few times. The J gene is TRBJ1-1, the V gene TRBV11-2; no definite D call. Trimming removed 8 bases at V and 0 bases at J, with 19 bases between. The germline gives CDR1 SGHAT, CDR2 FQNNGV. This CDR3 comprises 16 residues. In DNA form, the CDR3 reads TGTGCCAGCGCCCTTAGGGTATCCGGGGTGAACACTGAAGCTTTCTTT. Translated: CASALRVSGVNTEAFF.

Many counts were recorded for this clonotype. The chain uses TRBV20-1 and TRBJ1-3, with no clear D. The CDR3 loop spans 13 amino acids. Trimming took 8 bases from V and 0 from J, leaving 11 bases between them. The V gene's germline CDR1 is DFQATT and CDR2 SNEGSKA (reference sequence). The CDR3: CSPLEFSGNTIYF. CDR3 DNA sequence: TGCAGTCCCCTGGAATTCTCTGGAAACACCATATATTTT.

The chain employs TRBV28 and TRBJ2-4; 10 bases align to TRBD2. Germline CDR1 reads MDHEN; CDR2 reads SYDVKM. V was pared by 7 bases and J by 0 bases, with 15 bases of the junction left unmatched. The CDR3 length is 19 residues. The CDR3 sequence is CASTPVGSSGSLAKNIQYF. The CDR3 DNA is TGTGCCAGCACGCCCGTCGGGTCTAGCGGGAGCTTAGCCAAAAACATTCAGTACTTC.

Within the sample, this clonotype is medium-sized. The V call is TRBV5-1, the J call TRBJ1-5; D gene uncertain. Looked up from germline, CDR1 is SGHRS and CDR2 is YFSETQ. Trimming removed 4 bases at V and 2 bases at J, with 13 bases between. This CDR3 is built from 15 residues. The CDR3 nucleotides read TGCGCCAGCAGCCTTGACCCCCTTGGCAATCAGCCCCAGCATTTT. It is translated as CASSLDPLGNQPQHF.

This clonotype came up a few times. The DNA for the CDR3 is TGTGCCAGCAGCGGTCTAGGGACAGATACGCAGTATTTT. Amino acid sequence: CASSGLGTDTQYF. The chain uses TRBV9 and TRBJ2-3, with D unresolved. Trimming took 3 bases from V and 3 from J, leaving 8 bases between them. This CDR3 is 13 amino acids long. The germline V gene encodes CDR1 SGDLS and CDR2 YYNGEE.

This clonotype was seen a handful of times. The V and J genes are TRBV5-1 and TRBJ2-5; TRBD1 matches at 7 bases. V trimming: 3 bases; J trimming: 2 bases; junction bases outside the gene matches: 7. The germline gives CDR1 SGHRS, CDR2 YFSETQ. The CDR3 is 15 residues long. The CDR3 DNA sequence: TGCGCCAGCAGCTCGACAGGGTGGAGGCAAGAGACCCAGTACTTC. Protein: CASSSTGWRQETQYF.

Worth noting for this clonotype: An end of the junction differs from the germline gene, which may be a read error. This rearrangement joins TRBV20-1 to TRBJ2-5; 11 nucleotides line up with TRBD2. Germline V gives CDR1 DFQATT, CDR2 SNEGSKA (reference sequence). CDR3 length: 14 amino acids. For the CDR3, the DNA is TGCAGTGTTAGACTAGCGGGAAGGCAAGGGACCCAGTACTTC. It yields the protein CSVRLAGRQGTQYF.